These 30 T cell receptor beta chains share one sample of origin, sequenced in a study of control samples from healthy donors and cancer patients. Clones were sequenced by immunoSEQ multiplex PCR, and TCRdb holds only the in-frame ones, with some missing. The table includes some 110,000 clones, over 90% detected once. The specimen sequenced was blood. The origin of the receptors is a man younger than 40 in good health.

The chain recombines TRBV5-1 with TRBJ2-7; TRBD1 is a possible D gene (6 bases). Per the germline V gene, CDR1 is SGHRS and CDR2 is YFSETQ. Between the trimmed V and J ends, which lost 7 bases and 4 bases, there was a span of 12 bases. The CDR3 has 12 amino acids. In DNA, the CDR3 is TGCGCCAGCGGACAGCGTTCGTACGAGCAGTACTTC. Encoded protein: CASGQRSYEQYF. Based on the CDR3 plus reference TRBV5-1 and TRBJ2-7, the full variable domain is KAGVTQTPRYLIKTRGQQVTLSCSPISGHRSVSWYQQTPGQGLQFLFEYFSETQRNKGNFPGRFSGRQFSNSRSEMNVSTLELGDSALYLCASGQRSYEQYFGPGTRLTVT.

The chain carries TRBV5-4 and TRBJ2-5; D uncertain. Per the germline V gene, CDR1 is SGHNT and CDR2 is YYREEE (reference sequence). Trimming pared 0 bases from V and 2 bases from J, leaving 8 bases between. The CDR3 runs 14 residues. As DNA, the CDR3 is TGTGCCAGCAGCTTGGGGCAGCAGCAAGAGACCCAGTACTTC. This encodes CASSLGQQQETQYF.

This clone came up once. The chain couples TRBV11-2 to TRBJ1-2; a possible D gene is TRBD1 (5 bases). Trimming cost V 3 bases and J 0 bases, with 14 bases left between them. This CDR3 is 16 amino acids long. Germline CDR1 SGHAT, CDR2 FQNNGV. The CDR3 region is CASSFPGTETNYGYTF. DNA of the CDR3: TGTGCCAGCAGCTTTCCCGGGACGGAGACTAACTATGGCTACACCTTC.

The V call is TRBV7-9, the J call TRBJ2-1; possibly TRBD2 for D (5 bases). The CDR3 runs 16 residues. The ends were cut back, 5 bases at V and 5 bases at J, with 19 bases in the middle. Germline V lookup: CDR1 SEHNR, CDR2 FQNEAQ (reference sequence). The CDR3 region has the DNA TGTGCCAGCAGCCACTTAGTTTCAGCGGATCACAATGAGCAGTTCTTC. Protein sequence: CASSHLVSADHNEQFF.

V is TRBV12-5 and J is TRBJ1-3; D gene ambiguous. The CDR3 is 18 amino acids. V shed 2 bases and J shed 0 bases, with 17 bases lying between them. CDR1 and CDR2 (germline): LGHNT, FRNRAP. CDR3 region: CASGLRLSLSVSGNTIYF. CDR3 nucleotide sequence: TGTGCTAGTGGTTTGAGGTTAAGCCTTTCGGTCTCTGGAAACACCATATATTTT.

The chain employs TRBV5-5 and TRBJ1-2, with TRBD1 matching 7 bases. Germline V CDR1 and CDR2: SGHKS, YYEKEE (reference sequence). This CDR3 contains 13 residues. Unmatched junction bases numbered 4, after V lost 4 bases and J lost 4 bases. The chain's CDR3 is CASSQTGAYGYTF. CDR3 sequence (DNA): TGTGCCAGCAGCCAAACAGGGGCCTATGGCTACACCTTC.

The V gene is TRBV24-1, the J gene TRBJ1-1, with a tentative D call TRBD1 (6 bases). Trimming took 5 bases from V and 2 from J, leaving 14 bases between them. Germline loops: CDR1 KGHDR, CDR2 SFDVKD. The CDR3 has 15 residues. The DNA for the CDR3 is TGTGCCACCAGTGTGTTCCGGGACACTAACACTGAAGCTTTCTTT. Amino acid sequence: CATSVFRDTNTEAFF.

The chain combines TRBV28 with TRBJ2-5; no clear D. The CDR3 covers 12 residues. V shed 2 bases and J shed 6 bases, with 7 bases lying between them. CDR1 is MDHEN and CDR2 is SYDVKM in the germline V gene. CDR3 residues: CASSLSSQTQYF. As DNA, the CDR3 is TGTGCCAGCAGTTTAAGTTCGCAGACCCAGTACTTC.

This chain joins TRBV11-2 and TRBJ1-6; D is unclear. V shed 4 bases and J shed 9 bases, with 16 bases lying between them. The CDR3 has 15 amino acids. CDR1 is SGHAT and CDR2 is FQNNGV in the germline V gene. This CDR3 is CASSWGGGEGSPLHF. CDR3 sequence (DNA): TGTGCCAGCAGCTGGGGAGGCGGGGAGGGTTCACCCCTCCACTTT.

The chain combines TRBV24-1 with TRBJ1-2; TRBD1 matches at 8 bases. The V segment lost 5 bases and the J segment 4 bases; nucleotides outside the gene matches: 8. Germline-derived CDR1 and CDR2 are KGHDR and SFDVKD. The CDR3 sequence is 15 residues long. CDR3 sequence (DNA): TGTGCCACCAGTGGAACTGACGGGACAGGCTATGGCTACACCTTC. It is translated as CATSGTDGTGYGYTF.

The chain is built from TRBV5-4 and TRBJ2-7; D may correspond to TRBD1 or TRBD2 (5 bases each). Deletions cut 4 bases from V and 3 bases from J, with 11 bases between. This CDR3 is 13 amino acids long. Germline V CDR1 and CDR2: SGHNT, YYREEE (reference sequence). CDR3: CASSLGTNYEQYF. CDR3 coding DNA: TGTGCCAGCAGCCTTGGGACCAACTACGAGCAGTACTTC.

CDR3 protein: CASSRGAQETQYF. The CDR3 coding sequence is TGTGCCAGTTCGCGGGGGGCCCAAGAGACCCAGTACTTC. This chain links TRBV7-2 with TRBJ2-5; 8 positions match TRBD2. Germline lookup yields CDR1 SGHTA and CDR2 FQGNSA. This CDR3 region has 13 residues. Germline trimming cut 9 bases from V and 1 base from J; bases unmatched to any gene: 4.

The J gene is TRBJ2-3, the V gene TRBV2, with TRBD2 matching 10 bases. Trimming cost V 6 bases and J 0 bases; bases outside gene matches: 3. CDR1 and CDR2 (germline): SNHLY, FYNNEI. CDR3 length: 15 residues. The CDR3 coding sequence is TGTGCCAGCAGCCCACTAGCGGGGAGCACAGATACGCAGTATTTT. Translation gives CASSPLAGSTDTQYF. Full variable domain (outside the CDR3, taken from reference TRBV2 and TRBJ2-3): EPEVTQTPSHQVTQMGQEVILRCVPISNHLYFYWYRQILGQKVEFLVSFYNNEISEKSEIFDDQFSVERPDGSNFTLKIRSTKLEDSAMYFCASSPLAGSTDTQYFGPGTRLTVL.

The genes are TRBV2 and TRBJ1-5; tentatively, D is TRBD1 (5 bases). The V and J ends lost 2 bases and 11 bases respectively, with 13 bases between them. The CDR3 has 13 residues. CDR1 and CDR2 from the germline V gene are SNHLY and FYNNEI. The CDR3 coding sequence is TGTGCCAGCAGTGAAACGAGGTTGGGGGCCCAGCATTTT. Its translation is CASSETRLGAQHF.

The V and J genes are TRBV3-1 (or the pseudogene TRBV3-2) and TRBJ2-4; 9 bases align to TRBD2. The CDR3 loop spans 16 amino acids. Per the germline V gene, CDR1 is LGHDT and CDR2 is YNNKEL (reference sequence). Losses at the gene ends were 3 bases for V and 0 bases for J; bases not matched to a gene: 3. The CDR3 bases are TGTGCCAGCAGCCAGGTACTAGCGGGAGCCAAAAACATTCAGTACTTC. Translating gives CASSQVLAGAKNIQYF.

This rearrangement joins TRBV24-1 to TRBJ1-5; a possible D gene is TRBD1 (6 bases). This CDR3 contains 15 residues. Between the trimmed V and J ends, which lost 3 bases and 4 bases, there was a span of 12 bases. Per the germline V gene, CDR1 is KGHDR and CDR2 is SFDVKD. The CDR3 loop is CATSDVEGGNQPQHF. The CDR3 region has the DNA TGTGCCACCAGTGATGTAGAAGGGGGGAATCAGCCCCAGCATTTT.

This rearrangement joins TRBV28 to TRBJ1-5; no clear D. Deletions cut 5 bases from V and 6 bases from J, with 11 bases between. CDR1 and CDR2 from the germline V gene are MDHEN and SYDVKM. The CDR3 totals 13 residues. In DNA form, the CDR3 reads TGTGCCAGCAGTCCCCCCCGGAGTCAGCCCCAGCATTTT. Translation: CASSPPRSQPQHF.

CDR3: CASSRTPGELFF. CDR3 in DNA: TGCGCCAGCAGCCGGACCCCCGGGGAGCTGTTTTTT. The chain links TRBV4-1 to TRBJ2-2; D call uncertain. Germline V gene sequence: CDR1 MGHRA, CDR2 YSYEKL. The ends were cut back, 4 bases at V and 6 bases at J, with 6 bases in the middle. The CDR3 runs 12 residues.

This clone was observed once. The chain couples TRBV24-1 to TRBJ2-1; D call uncertain. Germline CDR1 is KGHDR and CDR2 is SFDVKD. The CDR3 covers 12 residues. The V gene lost 9 bases and the J gene lost 4 bases, with 9 bases spanning the gap. CDR3 in DNA: TGTGCCACCCGATCGAAGTACAATGAGCAGTTCTTC. This encodes CATRSKYNEQFF.

The chain uses TRBV30 and TRBJ1-1; no clear D. CDR3 size: 13 residues. Germline CDR1 GTSNPN, CDR2 SVGIG (reference sequence). V lost 0 bases, J lost 1 base, and 6 bases lay in between. CDR3 nucleotides: TGTGCCTGGAGTGTACTGGCGAACACTGAAGCTTTCTTT. Translation gives CAWSVLANTEAFF.

V gene TRBV5-4 combines with J gene TRBJ2-1, with TRBD2 matching over 12 bases. The junction had 8 bases not matched to a gene; V was cut back by 2 bases and J by 8 bases. The CDR3 sequence is 16 residues long. CDR1 SGHNT and CDR2 YYREEE come from the germline V gene (reference sequence). The CDR3 region has the DNA TGTGCCAGCAGCTTTGTAGATCTAGCGGGGGGGCATGAGCAGTTCTTC. This encodes CASSFVDLAGGHEQFF.

The chain couples TRBV24-1 to TRBJ1-2; TRBD1 agrees at 11 bases. The length of the CDR3 is 15 residues. CDR1 and CDR2 from the germline V gene are KGHDR and SFDVKD. V trimming: 3 bases; J trimming: 8 bases; junction bases outside the gene matches: 7. The CDR3 DNA reads TGTGCCACCAGTGATGATGGACAGGGGGCTGGGGGCTACACCTTC. This sequence encodes CATSDDGQGAGGYTF.

This clone was counted a single time. The chain combines TRBV15 with TRBJ2-7; 16 bases are shared with TRBD2. From germline, CDR1 is LNHNV and CDR2 YYDKDF (reference sequence). This CDR3 spans 17 amino acids. Trimming at V came to 4 bases and at J to 4 bases, leaving 7 bases not matched to a gene. CDR3 nucleotide sequence: TGTGCCACCAGCACGGGACTAGCGGGGGGGCCGCTGTACGAGCAGTACTTC. Amino acids: CATSTGLAGGPLYEQYF.

V is TRBV7-9 and J is TRBJ2-7; D remains unclear. This CDR3 has 11 residues. V was cut by 2 bases and J by 7 bases, with 6 bases left in between. Germline V CDR1 and CDR2: SEHNR, FQNEAQ (reference sequence). In nucleotides, the CDR3 is TGTGCCAGCAGCTTAAAAGGGGAGCAGTACGTC. Protein: CASSLKGEQYV.

The chain couples TRBV7-8 to TRBJ1-3; D might be TRBD1 (5 bases). This CDR3 contains 14 residues. Trimming took 1 base from V and 3 from J, leaving 7 bases between them. CDR1 is SGHVS and CDR2 is FQNEAQ in the germline V gene. This CDR3 is CASSLVGGGNTIYF. The CDR3 DNA follows: TGTGCCAGCAGCTTAGTCGGGGGTGGAAACACCATATATTTT.

The sample holds one count of this clone. This chain links TRBV7-8 with TRBJ1-1; 10 positions match TRBD1. Losses at the gene ends were 3 bases for V and 10 bases for J; bases not matched to a gene: 8. Germline V gene lookup returns CDR1 SGHVS and CDR2 FQNEAQ. CDR3 length: 14 residues. CDR3: CASSFIPGQGTAFF. The CDR3, as DNA: TGTGCCAGCAGCTTTATCCCGGGACAGGGGACAGCTTTCTTT. Combining the CDR3 with reference TRBV7-8 and TRBJ1-1 gives the whole variable domain GAGVSQSPRYKVAKRGQDVALRCDPISGHVSLFWYQQALGQGPEFLTYFQNEAQLDKSGLPSDRFFAERPEGSVSTLKIQRTQQEDSAVYLCASSFIPGQGTAFFGQGTRLTVV.

CDR3 DNA: TGTGCCAGCCTCCGGACACCCGGGAACACTGAAGCTTTCTTT. Its translation is CASLRTPGNTEAFF. The gene calls are TRBV2 and TRBJ1-1; TRBD1 might be the D (5 bases). The CDR3 is 14 amino acids. Germline assignment: CDR1 SNHLY and CDR2 FYNNEI. V lost 8 bases and J lost 1, with 14 bases in between.

V and J are TRBV27 and TRBJ1-1, with no clear D. The germline gives CDR1 MNHEY, CDR2 SMNVEV (reference sequence). There are 11 residues in the CDR3. Trimming cost V 4 bases and J 4 bases, with 4 bases left between them. CDR3 DNA sequence: TGTGCCAGCAGTTCAACCACTGAAGCTTTCTTT. It codes for CASSSTTEAFF.

The J gene is TRBJ1-2, the V gene TRBV6-5; D gene uncertain. The CDR3 runs to 13 residues. V was trimmed by 6 bases and J by 4 bases, leaving 12 bases between them. Germline V gives CDR1 MNHEY, CDR2 SVGAGI. CDR3 in DNA: TGTGCCAGCAGCGGCGGGGTAATCTATGGCTACACCTTC. This translates into CASSGGVIYGYTF.

The J gene is TRBJ1-2, the V gene TRBV21-1. TRBV21-1 is termed a pseudogene. This CDR3 is 15 amino acids long. CDR3 sequence: CASIGCGESNYGYTF. In nucleotides, the CDR3 is TGTGCCAGCATCGGGTGTGGGGAATCGAACTATGGCTACACCTTC.